This T cell receptor (beta chain) is drawn from a study of cytomegalovirus exposure and HLA in healthy donors. Whole-study findings and limits: TCR beta sequences numbering around 15,000 were associated with HLA alleles at 0.05 false discovery rate in a later analysis.

Concerning this clone: Its antigen is unidentified.

The PCR was carried out with 60 Vbeta primers and 13 Jbeta primers. Clones were sequenced by immunoSEQ multiplex PCR, and TCRdb holds only the in-frame ones, with some missing. The sample consists of about 130,000 clones, roughly four fifths of them appearing once. Germline loops: CDR1 SGDLS, CDR2 YYNGEE. This CDR3 has 13 residues. V was cut by 0 bases and J by 6 bases, with 10 bases left in between. Sequenced sample: PBMCs. The sequence was collected from a male donor in good health and CMV-seropositive. The chain employs TRBV9 and TRBJ2-7; possible D gene TRBD1, 6 bases. CDR3 sequence reads: CASSVGQGLEQYF. For the CDR3, the DNA is TGTGCCAGCAGCGTAGGCCAGGGGCTCGAGCAGTACTTC.